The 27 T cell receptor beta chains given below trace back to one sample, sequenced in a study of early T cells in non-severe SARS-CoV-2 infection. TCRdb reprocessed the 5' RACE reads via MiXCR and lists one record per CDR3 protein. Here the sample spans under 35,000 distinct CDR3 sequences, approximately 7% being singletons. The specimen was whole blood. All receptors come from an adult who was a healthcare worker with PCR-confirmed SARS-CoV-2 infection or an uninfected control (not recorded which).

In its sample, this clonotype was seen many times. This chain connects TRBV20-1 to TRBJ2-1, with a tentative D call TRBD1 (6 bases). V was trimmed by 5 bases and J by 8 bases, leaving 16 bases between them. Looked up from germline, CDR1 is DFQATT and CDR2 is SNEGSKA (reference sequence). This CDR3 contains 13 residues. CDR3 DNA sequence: TGCAGTGCTGTTACAGGGATAATCCATGAGCAGTTCTTC. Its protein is CSAVTGIIHEQFF.

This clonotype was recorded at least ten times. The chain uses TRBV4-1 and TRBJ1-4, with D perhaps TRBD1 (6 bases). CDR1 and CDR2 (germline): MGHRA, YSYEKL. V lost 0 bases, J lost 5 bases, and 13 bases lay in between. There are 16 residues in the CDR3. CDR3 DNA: TGCGCCAGCAGCCAAGATCACGGACAGTCGAATGAAAAACTGTTTTTT. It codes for CASSQDHGQSNEKLFF.

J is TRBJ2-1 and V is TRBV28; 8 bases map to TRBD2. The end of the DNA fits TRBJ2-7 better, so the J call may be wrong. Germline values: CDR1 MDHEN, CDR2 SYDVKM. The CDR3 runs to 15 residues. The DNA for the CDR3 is TGTGCCAGCCTTTCCGCGGGAGCGGGAGAGGGTGAGCAGTACTTC. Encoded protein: CASLSAGAGEGEQYF.

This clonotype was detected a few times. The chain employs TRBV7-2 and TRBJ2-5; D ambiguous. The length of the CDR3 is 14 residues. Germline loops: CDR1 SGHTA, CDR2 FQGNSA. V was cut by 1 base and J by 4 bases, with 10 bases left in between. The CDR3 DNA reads TGTGCCAGCAGCTTAGGGCAGCCCACAGAGACCCAGTACTTC. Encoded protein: CASSLGQPTETQYF.

The CDR3 here is CATSDFRIRNTEAFF. The CDR3, as DNA: TGTGCCACCAGTGATTTTAGAATAAGGAACACTGAAGCTTTCTTT. The chain couples TRBV24-1 to TRBJ1-1; D unresolved. The germline gives CDR1 KGHDR, CDR2 SFDVKD. V was shortened by 1 base and J by 1 base, with 9 bases between the two germline ends. This CDR3 comprises 15 residues.

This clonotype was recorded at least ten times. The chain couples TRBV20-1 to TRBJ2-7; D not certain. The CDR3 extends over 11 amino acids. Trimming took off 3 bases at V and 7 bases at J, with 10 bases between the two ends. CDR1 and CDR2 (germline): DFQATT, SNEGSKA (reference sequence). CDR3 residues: CSARIVGEQYF. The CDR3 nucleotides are TGCAGTGCTAGGATCGTTGGGGAGCAGTACTTC.

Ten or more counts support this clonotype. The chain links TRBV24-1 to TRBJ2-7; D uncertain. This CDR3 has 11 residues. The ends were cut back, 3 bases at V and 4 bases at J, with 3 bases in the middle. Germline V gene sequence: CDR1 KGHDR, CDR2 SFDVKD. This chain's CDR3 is CATSDLYEQYF. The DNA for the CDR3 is TGTGCCACCAGTGATCTTTACGAGCAGTACTTC.

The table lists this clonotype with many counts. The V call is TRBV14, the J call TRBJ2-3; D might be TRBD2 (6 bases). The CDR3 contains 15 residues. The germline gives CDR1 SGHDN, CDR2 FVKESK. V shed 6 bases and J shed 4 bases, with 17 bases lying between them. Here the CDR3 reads CASSASPRRADTQYF. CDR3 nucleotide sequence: TGTGCCAGCAGTGCAAGCCCGAGGAGGGCAGATACGCAGTATTTT. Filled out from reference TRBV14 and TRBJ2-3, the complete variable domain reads EAGVTQFPSHSVIEKGQTVTLRCDPISGHDNLYWYRRVMGKEIKFLLHFVKESKQDESGMPNNRFLAERTGGTYSTLKVQPAELEDSGVYFCASSASPRRADTQYFGPGTRLTVL.

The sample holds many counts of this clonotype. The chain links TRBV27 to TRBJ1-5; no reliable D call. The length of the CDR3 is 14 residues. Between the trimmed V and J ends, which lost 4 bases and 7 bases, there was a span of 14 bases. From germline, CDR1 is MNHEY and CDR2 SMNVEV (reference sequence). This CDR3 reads CASSSQDPLQPQHF. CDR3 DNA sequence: TGTGCCAGCAGTTCCCAAGACCCCCTACAGCCCCAGCATTTT.

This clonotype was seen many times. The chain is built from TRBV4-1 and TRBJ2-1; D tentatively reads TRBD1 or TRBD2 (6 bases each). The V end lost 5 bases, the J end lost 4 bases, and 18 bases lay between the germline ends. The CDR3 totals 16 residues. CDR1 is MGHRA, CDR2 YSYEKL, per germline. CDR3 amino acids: CASSGGRFRLYNEQFF. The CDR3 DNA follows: TGCGCCAGCAGCGGGGGGCGCTTCCGCCTATACAATGAGCAGTTCTTC.

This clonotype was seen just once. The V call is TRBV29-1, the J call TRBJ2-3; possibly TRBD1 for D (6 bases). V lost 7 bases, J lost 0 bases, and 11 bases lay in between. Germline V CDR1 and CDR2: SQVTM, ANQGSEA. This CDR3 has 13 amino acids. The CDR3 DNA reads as TGCAGCGCAAGTACAGGGAGCACAGATACGCAGTATTTT. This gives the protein CSASTGSTDTQYF.

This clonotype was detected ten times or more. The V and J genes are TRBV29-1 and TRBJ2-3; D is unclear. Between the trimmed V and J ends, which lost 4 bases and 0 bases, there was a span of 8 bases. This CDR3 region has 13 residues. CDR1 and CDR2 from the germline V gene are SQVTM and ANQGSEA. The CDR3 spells CSVGRVSTDTQYF. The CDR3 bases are TGCAGCGTTGGTCGGGTGAGCACAGATACGCAGTATTTT.

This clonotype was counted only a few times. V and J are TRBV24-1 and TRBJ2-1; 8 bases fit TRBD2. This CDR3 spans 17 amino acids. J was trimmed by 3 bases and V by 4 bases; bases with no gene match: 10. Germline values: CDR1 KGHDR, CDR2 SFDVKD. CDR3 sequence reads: CATSDSLGLVDYNEQFF. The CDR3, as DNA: TGTGCCACCAGTGACTCACTGGGACTAGTCGACTACAATGAGCAGTTCTTC.

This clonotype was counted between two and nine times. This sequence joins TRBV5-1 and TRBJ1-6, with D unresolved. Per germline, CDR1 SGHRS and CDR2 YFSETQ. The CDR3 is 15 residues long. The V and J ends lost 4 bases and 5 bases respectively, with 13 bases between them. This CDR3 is CASSEFEGDNSPLHF. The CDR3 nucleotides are TGCGCCAGCAGCGAATTTGAGGGAGATAATTCACCCCTCCACTTT.

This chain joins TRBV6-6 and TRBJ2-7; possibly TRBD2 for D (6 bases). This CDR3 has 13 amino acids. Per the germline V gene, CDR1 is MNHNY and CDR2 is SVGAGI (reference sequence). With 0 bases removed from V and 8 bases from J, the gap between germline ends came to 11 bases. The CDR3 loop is CASSYSSEGKQYF. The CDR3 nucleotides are TGTGCCAGCAGTTACTCATCGGAGGGCAAGCAGTACTTC.

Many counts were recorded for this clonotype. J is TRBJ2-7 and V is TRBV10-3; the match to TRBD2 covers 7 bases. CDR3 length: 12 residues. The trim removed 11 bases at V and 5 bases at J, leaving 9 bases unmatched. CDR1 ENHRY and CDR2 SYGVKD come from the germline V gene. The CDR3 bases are TGTGCCCCCCCGGGGGGATGCAACGAGCAGTACTTC. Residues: CAPPGGCNEQYF.

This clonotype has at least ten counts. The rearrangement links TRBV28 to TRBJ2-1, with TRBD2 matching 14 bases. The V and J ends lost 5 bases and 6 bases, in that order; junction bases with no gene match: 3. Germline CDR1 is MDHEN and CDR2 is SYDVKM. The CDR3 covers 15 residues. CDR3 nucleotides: TGTGCCAGCAGTCTGGGACTAGCGGGAGCCAATGAGCAGTTCTTC. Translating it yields CASSLGLAGANEQFF. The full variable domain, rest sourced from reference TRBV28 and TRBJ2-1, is DVKVTQSSRYLVKRTGEKVFLECVQDMDHENMFWYRQDPGLGLRLIYFSYDVKMKEKGDIPEGYSVSREKKERFSLILESASTNQTSMYLCASSLGLAGANEQFFGPGTRLTVL.

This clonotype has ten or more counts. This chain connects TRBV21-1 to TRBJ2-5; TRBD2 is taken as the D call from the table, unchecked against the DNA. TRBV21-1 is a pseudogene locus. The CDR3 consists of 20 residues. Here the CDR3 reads CASSKALVLGTSGSQETQYF. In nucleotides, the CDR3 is TGTGCCAGCAGCAAAGCGCTAGTATTGGGGACTAGCGGGAGTCAAGAGACCCAGTACTTC.

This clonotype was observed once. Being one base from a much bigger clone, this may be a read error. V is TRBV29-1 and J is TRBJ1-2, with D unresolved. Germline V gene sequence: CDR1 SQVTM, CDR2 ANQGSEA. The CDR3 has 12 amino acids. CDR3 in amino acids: CSVGGPNYGYSF. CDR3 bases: TGCAGCGTTGGCGGTCCGAACTATGGCTACTCCTTC.

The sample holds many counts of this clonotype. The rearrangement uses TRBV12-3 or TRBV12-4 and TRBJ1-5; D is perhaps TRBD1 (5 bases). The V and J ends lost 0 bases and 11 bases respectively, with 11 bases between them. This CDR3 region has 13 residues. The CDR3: CASSLAGRGAQHF. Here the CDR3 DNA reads TGTGCCAGCAGTTTAGCGGGGAGGGGAGCCCAGCATTTT.

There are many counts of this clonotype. Here the CDR3 DNA reads TGTGCCAGCAGCTTGTTTAGCAATCAGCCCCAGCATTTT. This codes for CASSLFSNQPQHF. The V gene is TRBV5-6, the J gene TRBJ1-5; unclear D gene. V was pared by 1 base and J by 0 bases, with 2 bases between. The CDR3 contains 13 residues. CDR1 and CDR2 (germline): SGHDT, YYEEEE.

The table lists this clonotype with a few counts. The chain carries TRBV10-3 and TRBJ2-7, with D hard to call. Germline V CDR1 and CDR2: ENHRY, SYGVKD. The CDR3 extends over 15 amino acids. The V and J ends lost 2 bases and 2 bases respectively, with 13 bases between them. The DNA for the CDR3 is TGTGCCATCAGTGAGGGACCTTCCACTACCTACGAGCAGTACTTC. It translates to CAISEGPSTTYEQYF.

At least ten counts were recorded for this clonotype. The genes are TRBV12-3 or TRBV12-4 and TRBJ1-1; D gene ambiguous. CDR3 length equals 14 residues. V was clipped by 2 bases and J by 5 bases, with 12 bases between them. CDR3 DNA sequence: TGTGCCAGCAGTTTAACGGTGGAGGGAACTGAAGCTTTCTTT. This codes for CASSLTVEGTEAFF.

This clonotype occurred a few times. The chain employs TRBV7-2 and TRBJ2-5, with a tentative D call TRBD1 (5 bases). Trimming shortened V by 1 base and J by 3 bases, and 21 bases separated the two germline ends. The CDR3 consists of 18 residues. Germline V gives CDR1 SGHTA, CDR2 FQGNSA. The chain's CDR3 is CASSLVRGVMGREETQYF. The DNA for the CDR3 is TGTGCCAGCAGCTTAGTTAGGGGCGTGATGGGTAGGGAAGAGACCCAGTACTTC.

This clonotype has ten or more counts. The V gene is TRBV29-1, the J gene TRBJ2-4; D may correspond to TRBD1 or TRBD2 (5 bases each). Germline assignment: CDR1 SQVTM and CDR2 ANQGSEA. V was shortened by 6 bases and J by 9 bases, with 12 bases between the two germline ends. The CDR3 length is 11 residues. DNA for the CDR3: TGCAGCGTGGGGGATGGAAGCATTCAGTACTTC. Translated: CSVGDGSIQYF.

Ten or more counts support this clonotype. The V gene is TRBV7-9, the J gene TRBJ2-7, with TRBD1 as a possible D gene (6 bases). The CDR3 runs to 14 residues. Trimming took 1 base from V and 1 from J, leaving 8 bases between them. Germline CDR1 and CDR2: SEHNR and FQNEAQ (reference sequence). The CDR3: CASSLGTVSYEQYF. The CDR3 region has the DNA TGTGCCAGCAGCTTAGGGACAGTGTCCTACGAGCAGTACTTC.

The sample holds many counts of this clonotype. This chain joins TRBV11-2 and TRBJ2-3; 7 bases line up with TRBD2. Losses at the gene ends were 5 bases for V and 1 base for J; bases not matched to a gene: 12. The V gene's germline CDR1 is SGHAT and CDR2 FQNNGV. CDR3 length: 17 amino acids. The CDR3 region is CASSLPGGRKRTDTQYF. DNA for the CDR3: TGTGCCAGCAGCCTTCCGGGAGGAAGAAAGCGCACAGATACGCAGTATTTT.